The TCR beta chain described here comes from a study of T cell changes during pregnancy in multiple sclerosis. Repertoires were generated with immunoSEQ multiplex PCR, while TCRdb's copy carries only in-frame clones and drops some. Altogether 25,000 to 35,000 clones are present, 80% to 90% being singletons, with the ten largest covering roughly a tenth. The CDR3 is made up of 16 amino acids. CDR1 KGHSH and CDR2 LQKENI come from the germline V gene. Trimming removed 3 bases from V and 0 bases from J, with 12 bases in between. The source material was CD8+ T cells from peripheral blood mononuclear cells, sampled in the second trimester of pregnancy. The gene calls are TRBV18 and TRBJ2-1, with a possible D match to TRBD1 (6 bases). This clonotype was obtained from a female donor with multiple sclerosis, enrolled in a pregnancy study. DNA of the CDR3: TGTGCCAGCTCACCTCAGGGGAAAAGCTCCTACAATGAGCAGTTCTTC. It codes for CASSPQGKSSYNEQFF.